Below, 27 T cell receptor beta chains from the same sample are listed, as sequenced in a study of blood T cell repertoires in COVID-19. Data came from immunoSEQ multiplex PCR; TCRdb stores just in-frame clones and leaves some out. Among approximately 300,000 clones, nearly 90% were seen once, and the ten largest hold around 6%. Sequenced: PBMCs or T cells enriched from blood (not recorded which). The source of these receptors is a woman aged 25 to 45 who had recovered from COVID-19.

In DNA form, the CDR3 reads TGTGCCAGTAGTATAGTAGCGGGTTACAATGAGCAGTTCTTC. Protein product: CASSIVAGYNEQFF. The chain recombines TRBV19 with TRBJ2-1; 7 positions agree with TRBD2. V dropped 1 base and J dropped 4; count of bases not matched to a gene: 1. CDR3 length: 14 amino acids. The germline gives CDR1 LNHDA, CDR2 SQIVND (reference sequence).

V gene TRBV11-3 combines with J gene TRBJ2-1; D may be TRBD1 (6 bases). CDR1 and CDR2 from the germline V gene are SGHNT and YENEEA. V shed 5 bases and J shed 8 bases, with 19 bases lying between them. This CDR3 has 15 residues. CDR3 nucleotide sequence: TGTGCCAGCAGCCACGTCGTACAGGGTCGCCATGAGCAGTTCTTC. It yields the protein CASSHVVQGRHEQFF.

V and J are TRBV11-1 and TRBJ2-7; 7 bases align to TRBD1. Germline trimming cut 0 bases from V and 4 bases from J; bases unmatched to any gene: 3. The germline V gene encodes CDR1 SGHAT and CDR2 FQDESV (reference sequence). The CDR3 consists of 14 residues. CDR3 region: CASSLAGGRYEQYF. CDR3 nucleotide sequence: TGTGCCAGCAGCTTAGCAGGGGGCAGGTACGAGCAGTACTTC.

CDR3 coding DNA: TGTGCCTGGAGTAACGGGGAGGGATCACCCCTCCACTTT. Encoded protein: CAWSNGEGSPLHF. V is TRBV30 and J is TRBJ1-6; D is unclear. The CDR3 spans 13 residues. Germline V gives CDR1 GTSNPN, CDR2 SVGIG (reference sequence). Trimming shortened V by 2 bases and J by 10 bases, and 12 bases separated the two germline ends.

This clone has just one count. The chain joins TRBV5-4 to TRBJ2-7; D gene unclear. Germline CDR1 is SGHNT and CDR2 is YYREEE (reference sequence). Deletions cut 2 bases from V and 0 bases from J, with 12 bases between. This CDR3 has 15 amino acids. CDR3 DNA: TGTGCCAGCAGCTTCTCCCCGGGTCGCTCCTACGAGCAGTACTTC. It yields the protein CASSFSPGRSYEQYF. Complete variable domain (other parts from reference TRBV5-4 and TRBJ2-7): ETGVTQSPTHLIKTRGQQVTLRCSSQSGHNTVSWYQQALGQGPQFIFQYYREEENGRGNFPPRFSGLQFPNYSSELNVNALELDDSALYLCASSFSPGRSYEQYFGPGTRLTVT.

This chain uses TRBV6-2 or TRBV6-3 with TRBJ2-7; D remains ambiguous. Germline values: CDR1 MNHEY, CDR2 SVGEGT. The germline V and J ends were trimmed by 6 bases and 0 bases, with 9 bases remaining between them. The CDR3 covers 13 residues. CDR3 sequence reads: CASSDWNSYEQYF. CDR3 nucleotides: TGTGCCAGCAGCGACTGGAACTCCTACGAGCAGTACTTC.

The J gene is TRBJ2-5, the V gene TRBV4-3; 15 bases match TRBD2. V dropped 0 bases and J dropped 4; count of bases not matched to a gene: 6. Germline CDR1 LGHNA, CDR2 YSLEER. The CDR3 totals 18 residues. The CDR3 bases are TGCGCCAGCAGCCAAGATCCCTGGACTAGCGGGGGGGTAGAGACCCAGTACTTC. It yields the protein CASSQDPWTSGGVETQYF.

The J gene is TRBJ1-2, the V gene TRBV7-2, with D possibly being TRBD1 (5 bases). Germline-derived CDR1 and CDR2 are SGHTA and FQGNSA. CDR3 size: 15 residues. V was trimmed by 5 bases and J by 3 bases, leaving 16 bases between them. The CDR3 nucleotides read TGTGCCAGCAGCGCGCACCCCAGGGATTACTATGGCTACACCTTC. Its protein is CASSAHPRDYYGYTF.

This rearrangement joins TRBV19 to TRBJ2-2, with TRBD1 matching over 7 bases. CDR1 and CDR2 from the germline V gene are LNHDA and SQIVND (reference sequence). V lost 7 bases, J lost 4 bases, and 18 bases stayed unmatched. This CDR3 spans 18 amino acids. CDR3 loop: CASTRQGPDPRVTGELFF. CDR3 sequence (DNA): TGTGCCAGTACGCGACAGGGCCCTGACCCGCGAGTCACCGGGGAGCTGTTTTTT.

Written as DNA, the CDR3 is TGTGCCAGTAGTGTAGGACAGGACTACGAGCAGTACTTC. The encoded protein is CASSVGQDYEQYF. J is TRBJ2-7 and V is TRBV19; 7 positions match TRBD1. The CDR3 loop spans 13 amino acids. Trimming removed 5 bases from V and 3 bases from J; junction bases left unmatched: 4. Germline CDR1 is LNHDA and CDR2 is SQIVND (reference sequence).

CDR3 protein: CASSIQRGPLETQYF. CDR3 nucleotides: TGTGCCAGTAGTATCCAGCGGGGTCCACTTGAGACCCAGTACTTC. The chain is built from TRBV19 and TRBJ2-5, with 7 bases that match TRBD2. Germline V lookup: CDR1 LNHDA, CDR2 SQIVND (reference sequence). V was pared by 3 bases and J by 5 bases, with 9 bases of the junction left unmatched. The CDR3 is 15 residues long.

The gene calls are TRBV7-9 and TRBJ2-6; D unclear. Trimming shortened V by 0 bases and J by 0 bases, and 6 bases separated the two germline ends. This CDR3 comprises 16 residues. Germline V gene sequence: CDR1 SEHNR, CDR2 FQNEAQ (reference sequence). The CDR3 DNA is TGTGCCAGCAGCTTAGCTAGATCCTCTGGGGCCAACGTCCTGACTTTC. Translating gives CASSLARSSGANVLTF.

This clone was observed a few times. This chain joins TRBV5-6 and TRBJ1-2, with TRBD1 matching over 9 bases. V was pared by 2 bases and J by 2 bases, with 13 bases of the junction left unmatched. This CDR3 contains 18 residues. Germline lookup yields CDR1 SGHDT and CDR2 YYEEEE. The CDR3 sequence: CASSFHRGRNPRNYGYTF. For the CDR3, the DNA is TGTGCCAGCAGCTTCCACAGGGGGCGGAACCCTCGGAACTATGGCTACACCTTC. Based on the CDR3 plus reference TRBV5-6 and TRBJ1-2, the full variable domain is DAGVTQSPTHLIKTRGQQVTLRCSPKSGHDTVSWYQQALGQGPQFIFQYYEEEERQRGNFPDRFSGHQFPNYSSELNVNALLLGDSALYLCASSFHRGRNPRNYGYTFGSGTRLTVV.

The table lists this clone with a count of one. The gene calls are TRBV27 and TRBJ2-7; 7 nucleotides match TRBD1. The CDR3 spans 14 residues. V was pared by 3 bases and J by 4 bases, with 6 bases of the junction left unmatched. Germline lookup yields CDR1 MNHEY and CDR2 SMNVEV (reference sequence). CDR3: CASSFTGVGYEQYF. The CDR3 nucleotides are TGTGCCAGCAGTTTCACAGGGGTTGGGTACGAGCAGTACTTC.

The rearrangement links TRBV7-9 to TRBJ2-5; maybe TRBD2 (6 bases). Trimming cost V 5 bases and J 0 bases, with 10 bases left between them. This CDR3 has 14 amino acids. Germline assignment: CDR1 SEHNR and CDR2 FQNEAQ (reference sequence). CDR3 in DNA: TGTGCCAGCAGCGGGGGGATGTACCAAGAGACCCAGTACTTC. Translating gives CASSGGMYQETQYF.

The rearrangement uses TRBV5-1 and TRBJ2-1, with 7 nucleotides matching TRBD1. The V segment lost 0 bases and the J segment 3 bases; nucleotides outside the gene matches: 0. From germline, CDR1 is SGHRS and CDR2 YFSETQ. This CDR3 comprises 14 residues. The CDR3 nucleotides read TGCGCCAGCAGCTTGGGACAGGGCTACAATGAGCAGTTCTTC. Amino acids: CASSLGQGYNEQFF.

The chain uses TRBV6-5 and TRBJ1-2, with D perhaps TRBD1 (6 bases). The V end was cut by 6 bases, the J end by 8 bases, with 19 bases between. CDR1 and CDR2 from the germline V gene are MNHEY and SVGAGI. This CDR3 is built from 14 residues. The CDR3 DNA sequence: TGTGCCAGCAGGGCAGGACAGACTAATTTAGGCTACACCTTC. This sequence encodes CASRAGQTNLGYTF.

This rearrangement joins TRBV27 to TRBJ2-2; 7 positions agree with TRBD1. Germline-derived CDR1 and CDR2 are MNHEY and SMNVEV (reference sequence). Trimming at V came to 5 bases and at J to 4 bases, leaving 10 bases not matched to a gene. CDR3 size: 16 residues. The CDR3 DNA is TGTGCCAGCAGTCTTTTCCAGGGGGTGGGCACCGGGGAGCTGTTTTTT. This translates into CASSLFQGVGTGELFF.

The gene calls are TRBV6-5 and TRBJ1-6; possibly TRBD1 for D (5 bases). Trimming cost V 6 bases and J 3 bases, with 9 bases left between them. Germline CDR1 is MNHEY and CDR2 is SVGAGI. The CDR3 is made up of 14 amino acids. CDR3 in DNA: TGTGCCAGCAGCGGGGGGGTCTATAATTCACCCCTCCACTTT. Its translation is CASSGGVYNSPLHF.

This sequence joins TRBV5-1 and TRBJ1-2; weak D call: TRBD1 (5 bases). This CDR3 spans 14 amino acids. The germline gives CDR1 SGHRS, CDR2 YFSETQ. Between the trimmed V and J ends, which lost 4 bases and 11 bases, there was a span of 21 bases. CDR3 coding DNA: TGCGCCAGCAGCCCCGGGGGGACGGACTCGGGATACACCTTC. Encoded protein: CASSPGGTDSGYTF.

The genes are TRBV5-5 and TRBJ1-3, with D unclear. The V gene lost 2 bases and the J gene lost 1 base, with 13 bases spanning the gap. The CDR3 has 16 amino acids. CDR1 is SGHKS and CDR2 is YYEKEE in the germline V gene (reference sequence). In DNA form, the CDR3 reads TGTGCCAGCAGCTTAGCACCGGGATCATCTGGAAACACCATATATTTT. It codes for CASSLAPGSSGNTIYF.

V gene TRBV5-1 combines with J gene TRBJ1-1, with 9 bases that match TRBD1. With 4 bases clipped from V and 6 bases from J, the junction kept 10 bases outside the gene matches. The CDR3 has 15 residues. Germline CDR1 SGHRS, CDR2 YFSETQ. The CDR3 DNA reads TGCGCCAGCAGCACCGGACAGGGGAGGGGCGCTGAAGCTTTCTTT. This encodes CASSTGQGRGAEAFF.

This chain's CDR3 is CASSVEFDTEAFF. CDR3 in DNA: TGTGCCAGCAGCGTGGAGTTTGACACTGAAGCTTTCTTT. This chain joins TRBV9 and TRBJ1-1; no reliable D call. The germline CDR1 and CDR2 sequences are SGDLS and YYNGEE. V lost 2 bases and J 3 bases, leaving 8 bases between the germline ends. The CDR3 sequence is 13 residues long.

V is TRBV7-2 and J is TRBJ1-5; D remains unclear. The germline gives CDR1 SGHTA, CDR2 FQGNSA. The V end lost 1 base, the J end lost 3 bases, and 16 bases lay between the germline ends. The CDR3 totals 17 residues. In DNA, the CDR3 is TGTGCCAGCAGCTTAGGTGGAGGGAACCCCTTCAATCAGCCCCAGCATTTT. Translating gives CASSLGGGNPFNQPQHF.

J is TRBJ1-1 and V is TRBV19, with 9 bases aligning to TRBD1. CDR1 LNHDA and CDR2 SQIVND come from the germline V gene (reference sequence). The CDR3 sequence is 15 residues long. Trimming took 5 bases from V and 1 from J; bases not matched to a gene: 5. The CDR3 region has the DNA TGTGCCAGTAGTCCGCGACAGGGGGGGAACACTGAAGCTTTCTTT. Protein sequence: CASSPRQGGNTEAFF.

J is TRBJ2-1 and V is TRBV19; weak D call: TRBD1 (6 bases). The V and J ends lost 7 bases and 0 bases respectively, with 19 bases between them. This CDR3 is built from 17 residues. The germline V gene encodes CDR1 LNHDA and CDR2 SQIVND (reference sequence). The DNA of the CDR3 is TGTGCCAGTACTCCTTTCACGGGGACAAGCTCCTACAATGAGCAGTTCTTC. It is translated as CASTPFTGTSSYNEQFF. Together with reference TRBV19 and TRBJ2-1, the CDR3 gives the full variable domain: DGGITQSPKYLFRKEGQNVTLSCEQNLNHDAMYWYRQDPGQGLRLIYYSQIVNDFQKGDIAEGYSVSREKKESFPLTVTSAQKNPTAFYLCASTPFTGTSSYNEQFFGPGTRLTVL.

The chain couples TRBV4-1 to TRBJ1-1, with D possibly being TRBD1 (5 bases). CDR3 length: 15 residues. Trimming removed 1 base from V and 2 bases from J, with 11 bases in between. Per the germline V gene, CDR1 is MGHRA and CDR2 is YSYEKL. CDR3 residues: CASSQGSQGNTEAFF. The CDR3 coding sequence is TGCGCCAGCAGCCAAGGATCTCAGGGAAACACTGAAGCTTTCTTT.